The sequence of this TCR beta chain was determined in a study of blood T cells in healthy people across ages. A second about 6 to 12 cycle PCR used barcoded and J-beta primers. Every molecule of cDNA carried a tag from a template-switch adaptor with 12 random nucleotides. TCRdb re-derived calls from the 5' RACE reads in MiXCR, one entry per CDR3 protein. The table includes 650,000 to 1,000,000 distinct CDR3 sequences, approximately 35% detected once. This clonotype was counted a few times. Its antigen is unidentified. Whole-study results and caveats: A roughly linear age-dependent decrease characterized TCR beta diversity per million T cells.

Germline V CDR1 and CDR2: SGHTA, FQGNSA. V shed 0 bases and J 0 bases; nucleotides not matched to a gene: 5. This CDR3 contains 17 residues. Each sample provided at least 5.5 micrograms of extracted total RNA. This rearrangement joins TRBV7-2 to TRBJ2-3, with 8 bases matching TRBD2. The receptor was derived from a young man in good health. The material sequenced was blood. The CDR3 loop is CASSLAASGPSTDTQYF. As DNA, the CDR3 is TGTGCCAGCAGCTTAGCGGCTAGCGGGCCTAGCACAGATACGCAGTATTTT.